This TCR beta chain emerged from a study of patients and donors after allogeneic stem cell transplantation. V shed 8 bases, J shed 4 bases, and the junction held 1 base outside the gene matches. The CDR3 consists of 13 residues. The germline V gene has CDR1 SNHLY and CDR2 FYNNEI. Each CDR3 protein is one row after TCRdb ran MiXCR on the RT-PCR reads. There are about 210,000 distinct CDR3 sequences in the sample; 35% to 45% occur only once, and approximately 10% lies in the top ten. Specimen: blood, either unsorted or a sorted T cell fraction (not recorded which). This chain uses TRBV2 with TRBJ1-6; 8 positions match TRBD1. This TCR came from a human donor who was either an allogeneic HSCT recipient or a stem cell or donor lymphocyte infusion donor (not recorded which). It is not recorded whose cells these are; they may come from a transplant donor. The CDR3 DNA reads TGTGCCAGCGGACAGGGATATAATTCACCCCTCCACTTT. It codes for CASGQGYNSPLHF.